The subject of this entry is one TCR beta chain. Between the trimmed V and J ends, which lost 6 bases and 1 base, there was a span of 22 bases. Per the germline V gene, CDR1 is SNHLY and CDR2 is FYNNEI. This CDR3 comprises 17 residues. The sample belongs to a study of shared T cell receptors in the human thymus. Profiling relied on immunoSEQ multiplex PCR, and the TCRdb table lists in-frame clones only, not all of them. Among approximately 730,000 clones listed, approximately 85% were seen once. This same sample was also part of a study on human thymus T cells. That work adds: Resections removed during corrective heart surgery provided the thymus tissue used. It looked as if thymic and blood repertoires used V and J genes in a biased way. Related research found strongly overlapping thymic repertoires in unrelated individuals.

J is TRBJ2-7 and V is TRBV2, with TRBD2 as a possible D gene (5 bases). The sequenced sample consisted of thymocytes. This clonotype was obtained from a girl under three years old with a congenital heart defect. The CDR3 DNA is TGTGCCAGCAGGGTCGAGGGCCGGGCCGGCCGATCCTACGAGCAGTACTTC. Its protein is CASRVEGRAGRSYEQYF.